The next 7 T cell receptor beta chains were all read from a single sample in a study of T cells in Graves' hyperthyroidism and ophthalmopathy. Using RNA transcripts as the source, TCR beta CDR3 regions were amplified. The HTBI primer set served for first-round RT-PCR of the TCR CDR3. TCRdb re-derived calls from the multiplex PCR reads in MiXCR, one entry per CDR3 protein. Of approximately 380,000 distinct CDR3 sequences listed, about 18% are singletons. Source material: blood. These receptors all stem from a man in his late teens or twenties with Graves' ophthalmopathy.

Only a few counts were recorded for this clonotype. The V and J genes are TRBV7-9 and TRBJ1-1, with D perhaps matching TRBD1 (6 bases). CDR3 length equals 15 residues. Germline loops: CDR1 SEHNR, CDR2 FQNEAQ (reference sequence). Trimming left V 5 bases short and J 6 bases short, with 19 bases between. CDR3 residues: CASSNRGGAAAEAFF. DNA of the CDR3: TGTGCCAGCAGCAACCGAGGGGGTGCCGCAGCTGAAGCTTTCTTT. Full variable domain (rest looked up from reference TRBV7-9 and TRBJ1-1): DTGVSQNPRHKITKRGQNVTFRCDPISEHNRLYWYRQTLGQGPEFLTYFQNEAQLEKSRLLSDRFSAERPKGSFSTLEIQRTEQGDSAMYLCASSNRGGAAAEAFFGQGTRLTVV.

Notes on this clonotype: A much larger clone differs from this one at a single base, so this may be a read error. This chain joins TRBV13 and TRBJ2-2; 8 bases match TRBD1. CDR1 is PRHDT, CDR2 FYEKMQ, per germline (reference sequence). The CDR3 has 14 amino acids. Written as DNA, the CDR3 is TGTGCCAGCACCCAGACAGGGGTGGACGGGGGGCTGTTTTTT. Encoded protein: CASTQTGVDGGLFF.

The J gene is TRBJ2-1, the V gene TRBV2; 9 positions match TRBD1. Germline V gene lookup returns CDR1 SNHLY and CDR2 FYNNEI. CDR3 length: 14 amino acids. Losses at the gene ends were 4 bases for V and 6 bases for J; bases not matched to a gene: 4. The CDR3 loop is CASSGTGVSNEQFF. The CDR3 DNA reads TGTGCCAGCAGTGGGACAGGGGTTTCCAATGAGCAGTTCTTC.

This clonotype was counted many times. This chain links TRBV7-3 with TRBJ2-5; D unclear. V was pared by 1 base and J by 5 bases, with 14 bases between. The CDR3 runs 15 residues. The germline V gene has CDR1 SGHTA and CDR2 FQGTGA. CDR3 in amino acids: CASSLNSLGVETQYF. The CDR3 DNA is TGTGCCAGCAGCTTAAACAGTCTTGGTGTCGAGACCCAGTACTTC.

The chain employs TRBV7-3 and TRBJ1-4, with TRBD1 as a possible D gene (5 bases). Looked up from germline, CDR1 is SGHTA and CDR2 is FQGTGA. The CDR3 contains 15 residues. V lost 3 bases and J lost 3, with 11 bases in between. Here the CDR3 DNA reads TGTGCCAGCAGCTTCTCCGGGACGTCTAATGAAAAACTGTTTTTT. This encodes CASSFSGTSNEKLFF.

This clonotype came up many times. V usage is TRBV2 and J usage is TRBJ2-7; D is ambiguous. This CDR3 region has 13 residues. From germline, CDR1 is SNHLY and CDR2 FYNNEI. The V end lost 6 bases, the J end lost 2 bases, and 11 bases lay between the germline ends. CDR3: CASRETATYEQYF. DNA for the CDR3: TGTGCCAGCAGGGAGACTGCCACCTACGAGCAGTACTTC. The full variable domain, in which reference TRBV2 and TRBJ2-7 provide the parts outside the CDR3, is EPEVTQTPSHQVTQMGQEVILRCVPISNHLYFYWYRQILGQKVEFLVSFYNNEISEKSEIFDDQFSVERPDGSNFTLKIRSTKLEDSAMYFCASRETATYEQYFGPGTRLTVT.

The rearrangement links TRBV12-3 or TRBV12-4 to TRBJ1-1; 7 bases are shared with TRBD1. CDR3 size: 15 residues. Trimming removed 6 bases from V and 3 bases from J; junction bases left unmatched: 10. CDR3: CASSRTTGRHTEAFF. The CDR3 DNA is TGTGCCAGCAGCAGAACGACAGGGCGTCACACTGAAGCTTTCTTT.